This T cell receptor beta chain appears in the sequencing data of a study of blood T cell repertoires in COVID-19. Turning to the study itself: Samples representing acute and convalescent COVID-19 were sourced from the United States, Italy and Spain. T cells, B-cell-depleted T cells, or PBMCs supplied cDNA or gDNA.

Original analysis: Reference gene primer amplification yielded estimated nucleated cell counts. The data were produced by immunoSEQ multiplex PCR, yet TCRdb's version contains in-frame clones alone and is incomplete. That table furnishes V, J and clone size, whereas the DNA furnished D and trimming. The sample consists of roughly 66,000 clones, 82% of them appearing once. V lost 1 base, J lost 4 bases, and 10 bases lay in between. Per germline, CDR1 LGHDT and CDR2 YNNKEL (reference sequence). CDR3 size: 15 residues. The rearrangement links TRBV3-1 (or the pseudogene TRBV3-2) to TRBJ1-4, with a tentative D call TRBD1 (5 bases). The clonotype comes from a man aged 55 to 70 with acute or convalescent COVID-19. Material for sequencing was peripheral blood. CDR3 bases: TGTGCCAGCAGCCAAGGTGACAGTCGTAATGAAAAACTGTTTTTT. Protein product: CASSQGDSRNEKLFF.